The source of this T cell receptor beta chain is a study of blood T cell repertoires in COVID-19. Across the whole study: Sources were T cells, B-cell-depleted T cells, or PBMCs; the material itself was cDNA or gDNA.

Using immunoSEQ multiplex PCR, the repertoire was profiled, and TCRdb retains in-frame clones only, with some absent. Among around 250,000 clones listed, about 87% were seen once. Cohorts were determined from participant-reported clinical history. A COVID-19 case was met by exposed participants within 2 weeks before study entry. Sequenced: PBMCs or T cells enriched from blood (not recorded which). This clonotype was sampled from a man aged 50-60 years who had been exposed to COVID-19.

This CDR3 is CSVDETGGGYTF. In DNA form, the CDR3 reads TGCAGCGTTGACGAGACAGGGGGGGGCTACACCTTC. The chain combines TRBV29-1 with TRBJ1-2, with 9 bases aligning to TRBD1. Germline V gene sequence: CDR1 SQVTM, CDR2 ANQGSEA. The CDR3 sequence is 12 residues long. Unmatched junction bases numbered 4, after V lost 3 bases and J lost 8 bases.